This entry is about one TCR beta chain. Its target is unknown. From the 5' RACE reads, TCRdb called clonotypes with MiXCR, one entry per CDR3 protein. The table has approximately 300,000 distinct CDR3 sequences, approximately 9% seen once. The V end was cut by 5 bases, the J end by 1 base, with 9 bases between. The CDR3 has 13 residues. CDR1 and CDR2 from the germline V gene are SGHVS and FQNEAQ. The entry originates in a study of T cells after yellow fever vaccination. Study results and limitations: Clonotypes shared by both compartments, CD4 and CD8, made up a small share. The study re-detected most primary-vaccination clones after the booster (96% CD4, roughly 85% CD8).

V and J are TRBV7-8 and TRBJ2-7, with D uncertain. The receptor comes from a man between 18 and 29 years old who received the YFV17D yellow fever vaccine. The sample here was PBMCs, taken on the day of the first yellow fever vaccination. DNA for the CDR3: TGTGCCAGCAGCCCGAGACTGTCCTACGAGCAGTACGTC. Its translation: CASSPRLSYEQYV.